What follows are 32 T cell receptor beta chains derived from one specimen sequenced in a study of cytotoxic CD8 clonotypes in ibrutinib-treated CLL. Method: immunoSEQ multiplex PCR; TCRdb's copy keeps in-frame clones and lacks some. The sample shows approximately 300,000 clones, around four fifths of them seen only once. Here the sequenced sample was PBMCs, taken before ibrutinib treatment. All receptors come from a human donor with chronic lymphocytic leukemia.

This rearrangement joins TRBV27 to TRBJ1-4; D is ambiguous. The CDR3 length is 13 residues. The ends were cut back, 5 bases at V and 4 bases at J, with 8 bases in the middle. The germline CDR1 and CDR2 sequences are MNHEY and SMNVEV (reference sequence). CDR3 region: CASSPYHNEKLFF. The CDR3 coding sequence is TGTGCCAGCAGTCCGTACCATAATGAAAAACTGTTTTTT.

This clone has a single count. This chain links TRBV2 with TRBJ2-2; D unresolved. The CDR3 spans 13 residues. Germline lookup yields CDR1 SNHLY and CDR2 FYNNEI. Trimming removed 4 bases from V and 5 bases from J, with 8 bases in between. CDR3 residues: CASSVASTGELFF. In DNA, the CDR3 is TGTGCCAGCAGTGTGGCTTCGACCGGGGAGCTGTTTTTT.

The chain has TRBV30 and TRBJ1-2, with D perhaps TRBD1 (5 bases). Trimming stripped 3 bases from V and 8 bases from J, with 13 bases between. From germline, CDR1 is GTSNPN and CDR2 SVGIG (reference sequence). The CDR3 totals 12 residues. CDR3 nucleotide sequence: TGTGCCTGGAGGGGAGGGGATCTAGGCTACACCTTC. It codes for CAWRGGDLGYTF. Full variable domain (remainder filled in from reference TRBV30 and TRBJ1-2): SQTIHQWPATLVQPVGSPLSLECTVEGTSNPNLYWYRQAAGRGLQLLFYSVGIGQISSEVPQNLSASRPQDRQFILSSKKLLLSDSGFYLCAWRGGDLGYTFGSGTRLTVV.

This clone came up a few times. This chain links TRBV2 with TRBJ2-7; D is undetermined. Germline loops: CDR1 SNHLY, CDR2 FYNNEI. The CDR3 covers 15 residues. V lost 0 bases to trimming and J lost 3 bases, with 12 bases between them. This CDR3 is CASSEALPRYYEQYF. The DNA of the CDR3 is TGTGCCAGCAGTGAAGCGCTTCCCAGGTACTACGAGCAGTACTTC.

The rearrangement links TRBV2 to TRBJ2-2, with D maybe TRBD1 (5 bases). Between the trimmed V and J ends, which lost 8 bases and 8 bases, there was a span of 21 bases. Looked up from germline, CDR1 is SNHLY and CDR2 is FYNNEI. The CDR3 extends over 15 amino acids. CDR3 DNA sequence: TGTGCCAGCTCGACAGTCCGTGCCGTTCCGGGGGAGCTGTTTTTT. This sequence encodes CASSTVRAVPGELFF.

The V call is TRBV6-1, the J call TRBJ2-5, with TRBD2 matching over 15 bases. With V trimmed by 3 bases and J by 2 bases, 4 bases remained unmatched. The CDR3 totals 17 residues. Germline CDR1 and CDR2: MNHNS and SASEGT. CDR3 bases: TGTGCCAGCAGTGATTCCGGGACTAGCGGGAGGCAAGAGACCCAGTACTTC. Translation gives CASSDSGTSGRQETQYF.

CDR3 nucleotide sequence: TGTGCCAGCTCACCATCCTCCGGGACCGAGGGCGAGCAGTACTTC. The encoded protein is CASSPSSGTEGEQYF. The chain combines TRBV18 with TRBJ2-7; either TRBD1 or TRBD2 may supply D (5 bases each). V lost 2 bases, J lost 6 bases, and 17 bases lay in between. The CDR3 totals 15 residues. From germline, CDR1 is KGHSH and CDR2 LQKENI.

Written as DNA, the CDR3 is TGTGCCAGCCGTAACCAGGGAACTAACTATGGCTACACCTTC. Amino acids: CASRNQGTNYGYTF. The chain joins TRBV28 to TRBJ1-2, with D perhaps matching TRBD1 (5 bases). V was shortened by 8 bases and J by 0 bases, with 13 bases between the two germline ends. Germline CDR1 MDHEN, CDR2 SYDVKM. The CDR3 extends over 14 amino acids.

This chain joins TRBV28 and TRBJ2-7; D tentatively reads TRBD1 or TRBD2 (5 bases each). Germline assignment: CDR1 MDHEN and CDR2 SYDVKM. The CDR3 loop spans 16 amino acids. The germline V and J ends were trimmed by 4 bases and 4 bases, with 20 bases remaining between them. CDR3 coding DNA: TGTGCCAGCAGTTCCGAACCGTGGGGGAGTTTATACGAGCAGTACTTC. Amino acid sequence: CASSSEPWGSLYEQYF.

The chain carries TRBV2 and TRBJ1-4; 7 bases map to TRBD1. The CDR3 is 13 residues long. Germline trimming cut 7 bases from V and 10 bases from J; bases unmatched to any gene: 9. Germline CDR1 reads SNHLY; CDR2 reads FYNNEI. DNA for the CDR3: TGTGCCAGCACTGGGGACAGCCTCCGAAAACTGTTTTTT. Translated: CASTGDSLRKLFF.

The V and J genes are TRBV19 and TRBJ2-3; the match to TRBD2 covers 9 bases. V trimming: 1 base; J trimming: 6 bases; junction bases outside the gene matches: 8. The CDR3 sequence is 16 residues long. Per the germline V gene, CDR1 is LNHDA and CDR2 is SQIVND (reference sequence). DNA of the CDR3: TGTGCCAGTAGTATAGTGGCTAGCGGGAATTTGGATACGCAGTATTTT. This gives the protein CASSIVASGNLDTQYF. Supplemented by reference TRBV19 and TRBJ2-3, the full variable domain reads DGGITQSPKYLFRKEGQNVTLSCEQNLNHDAMYWYRQDPGQGLRLIYYSQIVNDFQKGDIAEGYSVSREKKESFPLTVTSAQKNPTAFYLCASSIVASGNLDTQYFGPGTRLTVL.

The chain has TRBV10-1 and TRBJ2-2; D is undetermined. The CDR3 contains 12 residues. The ends were cut back, 3 bases at V and 5 bases at J, with 4 bases in the middle. The germline V gene has CDR1 WNHNN and CDR2 SYGVQD (reference sequence). The CDR3 region has the DNA TGCGCCAGCAGTGAAGAGACCGGGGAGCTGTTTTTT. Translated: CASSEETGELFF.

The genes are TRBV30 and TRBJ1-2; possible D gene TRBD1, 5 bases. Germline-derived CDR1 and CDR2 are GTSNPN and SVGIG (reference sequence). This CDR3 has 13 residues. Trimming removed 2 bases at V and 4 bases at J, with 11 bases between. CDR3: CAWSPRAAYGYTF. For the CDR3, the DNA is TGTGCCTGGAGTCCCAGGGCCGCCTATGGCTACACCTTC.

The chain links TRBV7-8 to TRBJ2-3; 14 positions agree with TRBD2. After removal of 1 base from V and 5 bases from J, the junction contained 20 bases not matched to a gene. Germline V lookup: CDR1 SGHVS, CDR2 FQNEAQ. This CDR3 is built from 22 residues. CDR3 residues: CASSLVLPGLAGVAPHRDTQYF. For the CDR3, the DNA is TGTGCCAGCAGCTTAGTCCTACCGGGACTAGCGGGAGTCGCCCCCCACAGAGATACGCAGTATTTT.

This clone was detected many times. The gene calls are TRBV25-1 and TRBJ2-1; 10 bases map to TRBD2. This CDR3 has 16 residues. CDR1 MGHDK and CDR2 SYGVNS come from the germline V gene. V lost 2 bases and J lost 7; bases outside the gene matches: 8. The DNA of the CDR3 is TGTGCCAGCAGTGAAGTGGCTAGCGGGAGTATAAATGAGCAGTTCTTC. Protein: CASSEVASGSINEQFF.

The chain is built from TRBV6-5 and TRBJ1-2; TRBD1 agrees at 9 bases. The CDR3 covers 15 residues. The V gene end was trimmed by 2 bases and the J gene end by 6 bases; junction bases not matched to a gene: 7. Germline V gives CDR1 MNHEY, CDR2 SVGAGI. In DNA, the CDR3 is TGTGCCAGCAGTTACCAGGTGACAGGGGGGGATGGCTACACCTTC. Amino acid sequence: CASSYQVTGGDGYTF.

The chain carries TRBV5-1 and TRBJ1-2, with D perhaps matching TRBD1 (5 bases). The CDR3 is made up of 15 amino acids. V lost 4 bases to trimming and J lost 2 bases, with 15 bases between them. CDR1 and CDR2 (germline): SGHRS, YFSETQ. CDR3 sequence: CASSVAGRGNYGYTF. The CDR3 nucleotides are TGCGCCAGCAGCGTGGCAGGGCGAGGAAACTATGGCTACACCTTC.

V and J are TRBV29-1 and TRBJ2-7, with D hard to call. V lost 7 bases and J 0 bases, leaving 13 bases between the germline ends. This CDR3 region has 13 residues. In germline, CDR1 is SQVTM, CDR2 ANQGSEA. CDR3 protein: CSANIVGSYEQYF. DNA for the CDR3: TGCAGCGCGAATATAGTGGGCTCCTACGAGCAGTACTTC.

The chain couples TRBV5-1 to TRBJ2-5; D is perhaps TRBD1 (6 bases). The germline V gene has CDR1 SGHRS and CDR2 YFSETQ. CDR3 length: 14 amino acids. Trimming pared 0 bases from V and 4 bases from J, leaving 10 bases between. The CDR3 DNA reads as TGCGCCAGCAGCTTGGCCACAGGGTCAGAGACCCAGTACTTC. Translation gives CASSLATGSETQYF.

The rearrangement uses TRBV10-3 and TRBJ1-2; D gene ambiguous. Germline V gene lookup returns CDR1 ENHRY and CDR2 SYGVKD. The ends were cut back, 7 bases at V and 0 bases at J, with 24 bases in the middle. The CDR3 extends over 18 amino acids. The chain's CDR3 is CAINTRLQLPSSNYGYTF. The CDR3 DNA is TGTGCCATCAATACCCGACTGCAGCTACCCTCCTCTAACTATGGCTACACCTTC.

CDR3 region: CASSPLLAGGSLKTQYF. The CDR3 DNA sequence: TGTGCCAGCAGCCCATTACTAGCGGGAGGGTCATTAAAGACCCAGTACTTC. The chain carries TRBV7-9 and TRBJ2-5; 13 bases are shared with TRBD2. Unmatched junction bases numbered 12, after V lost 5 bases and J lost 6 bases. Germline lookup yields CDR1 SEHNR and CDR2 FQNEAQ (reference sequence). The CDR3 extends over 17 amino acids.

The V gene is TRBV27, the J gene TRBJ2-5; D unresolved. V gave up 4 bases and J gave up 11 bases, with 11 bases separating them. The CDR3 is 11 residues long. Germline values: CDR1 MNHEY, CDR2 SMNVEV (reference sequence). The CDR3 sequence: CASSSRHGQYF. The DNA for the CDR3 is TGTGCCAGCAGTTCCCGACATGGGCAGTACTTC.

The gene calls are TRBV10-3 and TRBJ1-1, with TRBD1 as a possible D gene (5 bases). There are 13 residues in the CDR3. V lost 4 bases, J lost 7 bases, and 13 bases lay in between. The V gene's germline CDR1 is ENHRY and CDR2 SYGVKD. This CDR3 is CAISGKERGEAFF. In DNA, the CDR3 is TGTGCCATCAGTGGGAAGGAGAGGGGTGAAGCTTTCTTT.

The V call is TRBV29-1, the J call TRBJ2-3; 7 positions match TRBD2. Trimming took 1 base from V and 2 from J; bases not matched to a gene: 6. Germline V gene lookup returns CDR1 SQVTM and CDR2 ANQGSEA. The length of the CDR3 is 15 residues. The CDR3 reads CSVEATGGYTDTQYF. The DNA of the CDR3 is TGCAGCGTTGAAGCCACGGGGGGTTACACAGATACGCAGTATTTT.

The chain has TRBV4-2 and TRBJ2-5; 12 nucleotides align to TRBD2. The trim removed 3 bases at V and 10 bases at J, leaving 3 bases unmatched. CDR3 length: 13 residues. Per germline, CDR1 LGHNA and CDR2 YNFKEQ. The CDR3 loop is CASSHRLAGDQYF. CDR3 DNA: TGTGCCAGCAGCCATAGACTAGCGGGAGACCAGTACTTC.

For the CDR3, the DNA is TGTGCCAGCAGCCGACAGCTCACCTATGGCTACACCTTC. Its translation: CASSRQLTYGYTF. The J gene is TRBJ1-2, the V gene TRBV6-5; possibly TRBD1 for D (5 bases). Trimming took off 6 bases at V and 4 bases at J, with 12 bases between the two ends. Germline lookup yields CDR1 MNHEY and CDR2 SVGAGI. The CDR3 runs 13 residues.

This chain links TRBV4-2 with TRBJ2-3; TRBD2 matches 7 bases. Germline CDR1 is LGHNA and CDR2 is YNFKEQ. CDR3 size: 15 residues. After removal of 1 base from V and 2 bases from J, the junction contained 3 bases not matched to a gene. CDR3 region: CASSQVSGATDTQYF. As DNA, the CDR3 is TGTGCCAGCAGCCAAGTAAGCGGGGCCACAGATACGCAGTATTTT.

The chain has TRBV28 and TRBJ2-3; the D gene is possibly TRBD1 (5 bases). Germline-derived CDR1 and CDR2 are MDHEN and SYDVKM. This CDR3 has 14 residues. Trimming left V 1 base short and J 2 bases short, with 7 bases between. CDR3 sequence: CASSLSGYTDTQYF. As DNA, the CDR3 is TGTGCCAGCAGTTTATCAGGGTACACAGATACGCAGTATTTT.

This sequence joins TRBV2 and TRBJ2-1, with D possibly TRBD1 on 5 matching bases. V dropped 3 bases and J dropped 8 bases, with 11 bases sitting between them. The CDR3 covers 13 residues. Germline CDR1 and CDR2: SNHLY and FYNNEI. The CDR3 sequence: CASSDRAGDEQFF. In DNA form, the CDR3 reads TGTGCCAGCAGTGACAGGGCAGGCGATGAGCAGTTCTTC.

In this sample, this clone turned up once. This rearrangement joins TRBV9 to TRBJ2-3; 11 bases fit TRBD2. CDR3 length: 16 amino acids. Germline CDR1 reads SGDLS; CDR2 reads YYNGEE. J gave up 2 bases and V 4 bases, and 6 bases lay outside the gene matches. This CDR3 is CASSLRLAGITDTQYF. The CDR3 nucleotides read TGTGCCAGCAGCTTAAGACTAGCGGGGATCACAGATACGCAGTATTTT.

The J gene is TRBJ2-7, the V gene TRBV7-8, with TRBD1 as a possible D gene (6 bases). V was cut by 1 base and J by 12 bases, with 13 bases left in between. The CDR3 has 12 residues. The V gene's germline CDR1 is SGHVS and CDR2 FQNEAQ. The CDR3 coding sequence is TGTGCCAGCAGCTTAGGGCTGGACAGCACGTACTTC. Encoded protein: CASSLGLDSTYF.

This clone was seen a handful of times. The chain carries TRBV27 and TRBJ2-1; TRBD1 might be the D (6 bases). The germline V gene encodes CDR1 MNHEY and CDR2 SMNVEV (reference sequence). The CDR3 is made up of 13 amino acids. With 7 bases removed from V and 4 bases from J, the gap between germline ends came to 11 bases. The CDR3 sequence: CASTPGQYNEQFF. Written as DNA, the CDR3 is TGTGCCAGCACCCCCGGACAGTACAATGAGCAGTTCTTC.